This T cell receptor beta chain emerged from a study of T cells in Graves' hyperthyroidism and ophthalmopathy. Germline CDR1 reads MNHEY; CDR2 reads SVGEGT. There are 11 residues in the CDR3. The V and J ends lost 6 bases and 3 bases respectively, with 6 bases between them. This clonotype has a count of ten or more. Antigen unknown. Study results and limitations: Most clonotypes that expanded in the thyroid above 0.001 also showed up in blood. The model forecast ophthalmopathy, anticipating it by a median around 6.5 months before onset.

Researchers took RNA transcripts and amplified the TCR beta CDR3 regions from them. Researchers ran a first-round RT-PCR on the TCR CDR3 using the HTBI primer set. From the multiplex PCR reads, TCRdb called clonotypes with MiXCR, one entry per CDR3 protein. This sample has about 610,000 distinct CDR3 sequences, with about 15% found just once. Ophthalmopathy cases met thresholds of Clinical Activity Score at least 3, NOSPECS grade at least 4 and duration under 3 months. The TCR was taken from a woman aged 40 to 50 with Graves' ophthalmopathy. The sequenced sample consisted of blood. The gene calls are TRBV6-2 or TRBV6-3 and TRBJ2-7, with D uncertain. As DNA, the CDR3 is TGTGCCAGCAGAGAACTCTACGAGCAGTACTTC. Translated, it gives CASRELYEQYF.